The 3 T cell receptor beta chains listed next were all sequenced from one sample in a study of cytomegalovirus exposure and HLA in healthy donors. In the PCR, 60 Vbeta and 13 Jbeta primers were used. Clones were read by immunoSEQ multiplex PCR, and TCRdb kept only the in-frame ones, dropping some. In all, the sample yields 150,000 to 200,000 clones. Sequenced input: PBMCs. These receptor sequences come from a woman aged 18-29 years in good health and CMV-seropositive.

This rearrangement joins TRBV7-9 to TRBJ2-3; 9 nucleotides align to TRBD2. CDR1 SEHNR and CDR2 FQNEAQ come from the germline V gene (reference sequence). CDR3 length: 15 residues. J gave up 5 bases and V 3 bases, and 6 bases lay outside the gene matches. CDR3 coding DNA: TGTGCCAGCAGCTTGGCGGGGGGGCAAGGAGATACGCAGTATTTT. The encoded protein is CASSLAGGQGDTQYF.

The chain has TRBV19 and TRBJ2-6, with D possibly matching TRBD2 (6 bases). The germline CDR1 and CDR2 sequences are LNHDA and SQIVND (reference sequence). The CDR3 covers 16 residues. Trimming stripped 2 bases from V and 0 bases from J, with 8 bases between. The CDR3 DNA reads TGTGCCAGTAGTATACTGGGGGGCTCTGGGGCCAACGTCCTGACTTTC. Translating gives CASSILGGSGANVLTF.

The chain carries TRBV7-2 and TRBJ2-2, with TRBD2 matching over 15 bases. V was pared by 4 bases and J by 11 bases, with 5 bases of the junction left unmatched. This CDR3 region has 15 residues. Germline CDR1 reads SGHTA; CDR2 reads FQGNSA. CDR3 sequence (DNA): TGTGCCAGCAGCTGGACTAGCGGGAGGGCGGGAGAGCTGTTTTTT. This encodes CASSWTSGRAGELFF. The full variable domain, with the rest looked up from reference TRBV7-2 and TRBJ2-2, is GAGVSQSPSNKVTEKGKDVELRCDPISGHTALYWYRQSLGQGLEFLIYFQGNSAPDKSGLPSDRFSAERTGGSVSTLTIQRTQQEDSAVYLCASSWTSGRAGELFFGEGSRLTVL.